This entry lists 14 T cell receptor beta chains sequenced from one sample in a study of T cells after yellow fever vaccination. TCRdb used MiXCR to reprocess the 5' RACE reads, holding one entry per CDR3 protein. The sample consists of just under 600,000 distinct CDR3 sequences, roughly 13% of them appearing once. The starting material was PBMCs, obtained on the day of the yellow fever booster vaccination. These receptors all stem from a man aged 25 to 40 who received the YFV17D yellow fever vaccine.

This clonotype was counted only a few times. The chain recombines TRBV7-8 with TRBJ2-3; D call uncertain. V dropped 2 bases and J dropped 0 bases, with 15 bases sitting between them. The CDR3 length is 17 residues. The germline V gene encodes CDR1 SGHVS and CDR2 FQNEAQ. CDR3 sequence reads: CASSLSRPTRSTDTQYF. The CDR3 nucleotides read TGTGCCAGCAGCTTAAGCCGGCCCACGCGTAGCACAGATACGCAGTATTTT.

The chain is built from TRBV10-1 and TRBJ2-5, with D perhaps matching TRBD1 or TRBD2 (5 bases each). Germline CDR1 reads WNHNN; CDR2 reads SYGVQD (reference sequence). The CDR3 is made up of 14 amino acids. The V gene lost 3 bases and the J gene lost 7 bases, with 15 bases spanning the gap. Here the CDR3 reads CASSDGRTLGTQYF. CDR3 coding DNA: TGCGCCAGCAGTGATGGACGGACACTAGGGACCCAGTACTTC.

The V gene is TRBV9, the J gene TRBJ2-7; D is unresolved. Germline V gives CDR1 SGDLS, CDR2 YYNGEE. V lost 1 base and J 6 bases, leaving 20 bases between the germline ends. This CDR3 is 16 amino acids long. The CDR3 DNA sequence: TGTGCCAGCAGCGTACCATGTATACAAGGCATTAGCGAGCAGTACTTC. It specifies CASSVPCIQGISEQYF.

This clonotype was detected a few times. This chain connects TRBV28 to TRBJ2-3; TRBD2 aligns across 15 bases. Per germline, CDR1 MDHEN and CDR2 SYDVKM. Unmatched junction bases numbered 5, after V lost 11 bases and J lost 8 bases. This CDR3 has 13 residues. CDR3 residues: CASRTSGRGTQYF. CDR3 nucleotides: TGTGCCTCCCGGACTAGCGGGAGGGGTACGCAGTATTTT.

J is TRBJ2-1 and V is TRBV30, with a weak D call TRBD1 (6 bases). Germline V lookup: CDR1 GTSNPN, CDR2 SVGIG (reference sequence). The CDR3 is 15 residues long. The V end was cut by 1 base, the J end by 5 bases, with 15 bases between. The chain's CDR3 is CAWSEDSAYHNEQFF. CDR3 DNA sequence: TGTGCCTGGAGTGAGGACAGCGCGTACCACAATGAGCAGTTCTTC.

The V gene is TRBV7-2, the J gene TRBJ2-5, with D maybe TRBD2 (7 bases). From germline, CDR1 is SGHTA and CDR2 FQGNSA. The CDR3 runs 16 residues. V lost 2 bases to trimming and J lost 5 bases, with 18 bases between them. The CDR3 DNA sequence: TGTGCCAGCAGCTTATTGGGGGGCGGCGGGAGTGAGACCCAGTACTTC. Translating it yields CASSLLGGGGSETQYF.

The V and J genes are TRBV12-3 or TRBV12-4 and TRBJ2-3, with TRBD2 matching over 7 bases. The V and J ends lost 2 bases and 3 bases, in that order; junction bases with no gene match: 5. This CDR3 contains 15 residues. The CDR3 nucleotides read TGTGCCAGCAGTTTATGGGCGGGAGCTACAGATACGCAGTATTTT. It codes for CASSLWAGATDTQYF.

V gene TRBV12-3 or TRBV12-4 combines with J gene TRBJ2-5; the D gene is possibly TRBD2 (6 bases). CDR3 length: 14 residues. Trimming stripped 7 bases from V and 7 bases from J, with 19 bases between. CDR3 DNA: TGTGCCAGCATCTCGGGACTCTCCCCCGGGACCCAGTACTTC. This encodes CASISGLSPGTQYF.

CDR3 DNA: TGCGCCAGCAGGCCCGTTGCGGGAGGGCCTTACGAGCAGTACTTC. Residues: CASRPVAGGPYEQYF. This chain uses TRBV5-1 with TRBJ2-7; 9 bases are a match to TRBD2. V was pared by 5 bases and J by 4 bases, with 10 bases of the junction left unmatched. The CDR3 spans 15 residues. Per the germline V gene, CDR1 is SGHRS and CDR2 is YFSETQ.

The DNA of the CDR3 is TGTGCCAGCAGCTTCGTTGGGGGGAACGAGCAGTACTTC. Protein product: CASSFVGGNEQYF. V and J are TRBV5-6 and TRBJ2-7; possible D gene TRBD2, 6 bases. In germline, CDR1 is SGHDT, CDR2 YYEEEE. The V end was cut by 2 bases, the J end by 5 bases, with 11 bases between. The CDR3 runs to 13 residues. Full variable domain (remainder filled in from reference TRBV5-6 and TRBJ2-7): DAGVTQSPTHLIKTRGQQVTLRCSPKSGHDTVSWYQQALGQGPQFIFQYYEEEERQRGNFPDRFSGHQFPNYSSELNVNALLLGDSALYLCASSFVGGNEQYFGPGTRLTVT.

This clonotype was detected only a few times. The rearrangement links TRBV27 to TRBJ1-1; TRBD1 matches 7 bases. CDR3 length: 11 residues. From germline, CDR1 is MNHEY and CDR2 SMNVEV (reference sequence). V lost 10 bases, J lost 4 bases, and 3 bases stayed unmatched. The CDR3 region is CATQGVTEAFF. Here the CDR3 DNA reads TGTGCCACCCAGGGGGTCACTGAAGCTTTCTTT.

The chain uses TRBV7-2 and TRBJ2-2; no reliable D call. The CDR3 is 15 amino acids. Trimming took 1 base from V and 1 from J, leaving 7 bases between them. Germline CDR1 and CDR2: SGHTA and FQGNSA. The CDR3 sequence: CASSLGMGNTGELFF. Here the CDR3 DNA reads TGTGCCAGCAGCTTAGGCATGGGGAACACCGGGGAGCTGTTTTTT.

This clonotype has a handful of counts. The rearrangement uses TRBV20-1 and TRBJ2-6; D is unclear. Germline V gene sequence: CDR1 DFQATT, CDR2 SNEGSKA (reference sequence). With 1 base removed from V and 0 bases from J, the gap between germline ends came to 10 bases. This CDR3 is 16 amino acids long. The DNA of the CDR3 is TGCAGTGCTAGAGCTTTTTCGGTCTCTGGGGCCAACGTCCTGACTTTC. Its translation is CSARAFSVSGANVLTF.

This clonotype has more than one count but fewer than ten. The chain combines TRBV30 with TRBJ1-6; D uncertain. The CDR3 totals 15 residues. Germline loops: CDR1 GTSNPN, CDR2 SVGIG (reference sequence). V lost 5 bases and J lost 7, with 18 bases in between. The CDR3 protein is CAWSAVGRKNSPLHF. In DNA, the CDR3 is TGTGCCTGGTCAGCAGTCGGACGCAAGAATTCACCCCTCCACTTT.